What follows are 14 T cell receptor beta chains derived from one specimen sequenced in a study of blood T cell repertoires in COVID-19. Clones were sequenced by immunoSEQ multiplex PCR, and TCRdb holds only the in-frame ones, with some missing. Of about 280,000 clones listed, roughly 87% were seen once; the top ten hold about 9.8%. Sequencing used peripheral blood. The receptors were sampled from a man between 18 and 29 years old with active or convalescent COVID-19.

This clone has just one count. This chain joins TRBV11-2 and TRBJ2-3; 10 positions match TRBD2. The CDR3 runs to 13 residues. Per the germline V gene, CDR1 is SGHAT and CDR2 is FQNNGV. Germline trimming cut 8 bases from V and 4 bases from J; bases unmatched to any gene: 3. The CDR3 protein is CASRTSGSDTQYF. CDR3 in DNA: TGTGCCAGCCGGACTAGCGGATCAGATACGCAGTATTTT. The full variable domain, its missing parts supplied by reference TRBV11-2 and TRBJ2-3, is EAGVAQSPRYKIIEKRQSVAFWCNPISGHATLYWYQQILGQGPKLLIQFQNNGVVDDSQLPKDRFSAERLKGVDSTLKIQPAKLEDSAVYLCASRTSGSDTQYFGPGTRLTVL.

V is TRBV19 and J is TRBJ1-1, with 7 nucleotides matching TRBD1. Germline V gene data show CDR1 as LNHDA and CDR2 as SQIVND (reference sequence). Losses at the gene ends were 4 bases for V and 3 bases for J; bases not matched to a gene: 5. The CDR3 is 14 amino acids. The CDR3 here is CASSNRDSYTEAFF. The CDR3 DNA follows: TGTGCCAGTAGTAACCGGGACAGTTACACTGAAGCTTTCTTT.

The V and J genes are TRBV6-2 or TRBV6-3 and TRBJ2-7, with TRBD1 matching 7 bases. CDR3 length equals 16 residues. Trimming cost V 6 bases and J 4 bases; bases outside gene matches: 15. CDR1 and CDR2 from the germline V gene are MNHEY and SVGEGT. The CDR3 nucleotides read TGTGCCAGCAGCCACAAAATCGACAGGGAAGCTTACGAGCAGTACTTC. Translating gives CASSHKIDREAYEQYF.

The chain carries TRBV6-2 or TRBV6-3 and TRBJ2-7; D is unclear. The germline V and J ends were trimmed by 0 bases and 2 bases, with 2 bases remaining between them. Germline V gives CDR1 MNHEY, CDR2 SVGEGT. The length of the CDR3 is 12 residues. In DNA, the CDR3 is TGTGCCAGCAGTTACTCCACCTACGAGCAGTACTTC. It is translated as CASSYSTYEQYF.

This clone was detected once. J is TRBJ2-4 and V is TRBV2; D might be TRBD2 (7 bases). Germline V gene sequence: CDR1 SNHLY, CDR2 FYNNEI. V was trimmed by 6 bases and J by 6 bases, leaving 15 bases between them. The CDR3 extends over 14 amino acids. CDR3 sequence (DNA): TGTGCCAGCAGGACAGGACTAGATGGAAACATTCAGTACTTC. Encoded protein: CASRTGLDGNIQYF.

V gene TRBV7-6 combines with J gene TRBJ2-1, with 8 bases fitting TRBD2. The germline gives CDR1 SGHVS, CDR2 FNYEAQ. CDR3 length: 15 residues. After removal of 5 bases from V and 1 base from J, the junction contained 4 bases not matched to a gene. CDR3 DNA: TGTGCCAGCAGCCCCTCGGGAGGGTCCTACAATGAGCAGTTCTTC. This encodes CASSPSGGSYNEQFF.

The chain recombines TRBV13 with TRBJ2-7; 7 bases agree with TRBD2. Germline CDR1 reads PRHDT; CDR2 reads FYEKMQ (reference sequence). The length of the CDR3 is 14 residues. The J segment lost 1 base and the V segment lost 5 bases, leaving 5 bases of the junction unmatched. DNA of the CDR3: TGTGCCAGCAGCCCAGGACTAGGATCCTACGAGCAGTACTTC. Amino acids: CASSPGLGSYEQYF. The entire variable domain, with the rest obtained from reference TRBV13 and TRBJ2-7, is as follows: AAGVIQSPRHLIKEKRETATLKCYPIPRHDTVYWYQQGPGQDPQFLISFYEKMQSDKGSIPDRFSAQQFSDYHSELNMSSLELGDSALYFCASSPGLGSYEQYFGPGTRLTVT.

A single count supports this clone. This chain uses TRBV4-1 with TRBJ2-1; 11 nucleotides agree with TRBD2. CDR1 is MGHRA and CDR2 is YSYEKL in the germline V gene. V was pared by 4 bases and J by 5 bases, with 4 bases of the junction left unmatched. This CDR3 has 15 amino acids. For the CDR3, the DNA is TGCGCCAGCAGCCGAGGGACTAGCGGAGACAATGAGCAGTTCTTC. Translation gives CASSRGTSGDNEQFF.

The CDR3 DNA is TGTGCCACCAGCAGACCGGGACTAGCGGGGGGGCCGAATGAGCAGTTCTTC. It codes for CATSRPGLAGGPNEQFF. The chain joins TRBV15 to TRBJ2-1; 16 nucleotides line up with TRBD2. Germline-derived CDR1 and CDR2 are LNHNV and YYDKDF (reference sequence). Trimming cost V 2 bases and J 7 bases; bases outside gene matches: 5. The CDR3 contains 17 residues.

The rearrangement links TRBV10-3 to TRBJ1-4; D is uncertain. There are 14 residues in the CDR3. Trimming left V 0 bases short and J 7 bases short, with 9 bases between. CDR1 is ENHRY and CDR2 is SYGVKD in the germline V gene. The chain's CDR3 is CAISESTDVEKLFF. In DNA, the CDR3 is TGTGCCATCAGTGAGTCTACAGACGTTGAAAAACTGTTTTTT.

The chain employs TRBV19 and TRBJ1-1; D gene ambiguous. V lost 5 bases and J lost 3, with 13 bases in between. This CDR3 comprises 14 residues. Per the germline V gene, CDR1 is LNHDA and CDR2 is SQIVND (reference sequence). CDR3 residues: CASSPQQVYTEAFF. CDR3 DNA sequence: TGTGCCAGTAGTCCCCAACAAGTGTACACTGAAGCTTTCTTT.

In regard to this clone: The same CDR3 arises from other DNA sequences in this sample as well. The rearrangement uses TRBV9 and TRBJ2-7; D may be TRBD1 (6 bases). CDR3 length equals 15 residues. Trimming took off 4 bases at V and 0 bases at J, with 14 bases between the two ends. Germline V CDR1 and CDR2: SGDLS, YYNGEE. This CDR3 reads CASSPRGYGSYEQYF. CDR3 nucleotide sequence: TGTGCCAGCAGCCCCAGGGGTTATGGCTCCTACGAGCAGTACTTC.

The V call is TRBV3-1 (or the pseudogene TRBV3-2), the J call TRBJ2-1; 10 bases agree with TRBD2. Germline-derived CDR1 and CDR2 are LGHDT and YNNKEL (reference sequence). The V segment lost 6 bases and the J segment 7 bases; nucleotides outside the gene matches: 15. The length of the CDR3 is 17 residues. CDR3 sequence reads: CASSPPSYSGGINEQFF. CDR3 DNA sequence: TGTGCCAGCAGTCCTCCTTCGTATAGCGGGGGGATTAATGAGCAGTTCTTC.

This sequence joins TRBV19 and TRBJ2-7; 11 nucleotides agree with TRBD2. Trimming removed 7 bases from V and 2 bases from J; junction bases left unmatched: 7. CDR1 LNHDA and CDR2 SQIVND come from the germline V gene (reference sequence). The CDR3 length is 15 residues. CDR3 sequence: CASKAGLAVTYEQYF. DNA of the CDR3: TGTGCCAGTAAAGCGGGACTAGCGGTTACCTACGAGCAGTACTTC.